This entry features one T cell receptor (beta chain) sequence. There is no known antigen for this receptor. No base quality values were provided; no much bigger clone lies one nucleotide off. From the germline V gene (reference sequence), CDR1 is MNHEY and CDR2 is SMNVEV. From the cysteine up to the phenylalanine, the CDR3 has a length of 13 residues. Left in the record is the CDR3 DNA by itself, 39 bases read in frame from the first base. Between the V and J ends, shortened by 6 bases and 5 bases respectively, the junction contains 13 bases. This record comes from a study of shared clonotypes between healthy human individuals (dated by TCRdb to 2019 to 2021). Regarding the research as a whole: A few men and two women, aged 18 to 49 years, made up the cohort. For each donor, CD4 naive and CD4 memory were each run on three plates, CD8 naive on two plates, and CD8 memory on one plate. To estimate repertoire size and how much clonotypes are shared between individuals, the study performed deep sequencing of blood TCR repertoires from 4 to 6 healthy adults. Libraries were prepared and TCR repertoires were sequenced by different laboratories using diverse techniques, in order to increase sequencing depth and limit assay-specific biases. Leukapheresis yielded between about 0.85 and 9 billion PBMCs per donor.

The paper's findings and limits, for the study overall: Rarefaction of sorted-subset datasets indicated incomplete sequencing despite the large sequencing depth. About 5% of naive CD4, around 3.6% of naive CD8, roughly 2.5% of memory CD4, and around 0.4% of memory CD8 clonotypes were shared across several donors. Because the study included a small number of donors, the genetic and exposure-history diversity represented was limited. Clonotypes shared by all four sorted-subset donors showed higher generation probabilities than non-shared clonotypes. Pairwise subsampling indicated that sequencing depth was expected to affect the degree of clonotype sharing among donors. Naive subsets generally had larger estimated clonotype richness than memory subsets. Sampling was restricted to blood, and TCR repertoires in tissue are likely to differ from TCR repertoires in blood.

For the CD8 naive samples, CD45RO-negative cells were positively selected for CCR7, yielding a CD45RA+CCR7+ population from which TemRA cells were excluded. Donors were healthy HIV-negative adults with no recently reported acute infections or vaccinations. Every donor was a Caucasian adult residing in Nashville, Tennessee, USA. Blood was obtained by leukapheresis, after which PBMCs were separated by Ficoll-Histopaque density gradient centrifugation and cryopreserved in liquid nitrogen vapor phase. Analytical flow cytometry was used to check the purity and quantity of each magnetically sorted T cell population. Genomic DNA was isolated from every sorted fraction and measured by UV absorbance on a Nanodrop 2000c. Using the deep immunoSEQ assay, multiplex PCR amplified TCR CDR3 regions from genomic DNA. For each cell subset, the extracted genomic DNA was distributed evenly across all wells of several immunoSEQ 96-well plates, and each plate served as one replicate. Each replicate PCR for sorted subsets received around 0.2 ug genomic DNA, equal to tens of thousands of T cell genomes. The purified libraries were quantified using a Qubit 3.0 fluorometer, sized with a Bioanalyzer 2100, and then quantified again using the KAPA Library Quantification kit. Every immunoSEQ 96-well plate was sequenced on a dedicated single-read 150-cycle Illumina NextSeq 550 flow cell. The paper's processing steps were these. Because only junctional sequences without quality scores were contained in the immunoSEQ output, filtering matching that applied to full-length reads could not be performed. To assign V/J genes and CDR3, sequences were annotated using PyIR, a Python wrapper for IgBLAST v1.9, with IMGT germline references. Reads were removed for weak V/J assignments (E-value above 1e-6), missing CDR3, stop codons, out-of-frame junctions, or ambiguous translated residues. V3J clonotypes were defined by identical inferred V gene, J gene, and CDR3 amino acid sequence. Percentage overlap between repertoires was computed as shared unique clonotypes divided by the size of the smaller repertoire. RTK rarefaction, the Chao1 estimator, and Recon v2.1 estimates of unobserved clonotypes were used to assess repertoire richness. Generation probabilities were computed with OLGA for all TCRbeta clonotypes obtained by the gDNA method from a handful of donors. The clones in this table, taken by TCRdb from immuneACCESS, are in-frame only. Not every clone is retained; where verified, under half of the shortfall comes from an unresolved V gene, and the cause of the rest is unknown. V and J calls and clone size come straight from that table; D and trimming were deduced from the DNA. The table for this sample lists around 610,000 clones; 96% of them were counted only once. The top ten clones comprise 0.11% of the sample.

Sequenced sample: naive CD8+ T cells sorted from blood. In light of the paper, this sample's cell subset or site label describes: CD45RA+CCR7+. The TCR comes from a woman younger than 45 in good health. The chain is assembled from TRBV27 and TRBJ1-1; there is no confident call for the D gene. The nucleotide sequence is given as TGTGCCAGCAGAATGACTTACCAGACTGAAGCTTTCTTT. It translates to CASRMTYQTEAFF.